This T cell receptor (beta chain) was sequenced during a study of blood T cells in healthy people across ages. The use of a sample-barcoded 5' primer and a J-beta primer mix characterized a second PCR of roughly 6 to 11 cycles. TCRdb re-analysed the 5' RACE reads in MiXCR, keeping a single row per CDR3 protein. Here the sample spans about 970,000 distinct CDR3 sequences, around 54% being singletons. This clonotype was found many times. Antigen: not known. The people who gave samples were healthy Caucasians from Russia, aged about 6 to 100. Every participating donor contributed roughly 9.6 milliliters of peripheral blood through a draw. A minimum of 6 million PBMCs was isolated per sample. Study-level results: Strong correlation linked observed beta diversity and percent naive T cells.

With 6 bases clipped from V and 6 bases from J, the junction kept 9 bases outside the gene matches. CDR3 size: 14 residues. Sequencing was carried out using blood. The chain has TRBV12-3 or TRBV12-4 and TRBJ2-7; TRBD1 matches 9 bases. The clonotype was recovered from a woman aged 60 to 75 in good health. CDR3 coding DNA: TGTGCCAGCAGCCCTACCGGGACAGGGCGCGAGCAGTACTTC. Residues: CASSPTGTGREQYF.